Sequencing of this T cell receptor (beta chain) was carried out in a study of Ad26.COV2.S vaccination and SARS-CoV-2 variants. Looking at the study overall: Recipients of Ad26.COV2.S got it intramuscularly, once or twice 56 days apart.

Using immunoSEQ multiplex PCR, the repertoire was profiled, and TCRdb retains in-frame clones only, with some absent. The profile shows about 350,000 clones, about 85% of them singletons. Specified treatment: some 19 received Ad26.COV2.S at low or high dose, single or two shots; five or six received placebo; per-sample allocation not given. Specimen acquisition occurred on day 63 following the initial vaccine or placebo injection. On this clone itself: The antigen remains undetermined.

Study-wide results and caveats: It was found that vaccine and placebo recipients had similar non-spike TCR breadth. Compared with placebo recipients, vaccine recipients had higher spike-specific TCR breadth.

Germline V lookup: CDR1 MGHDK, CDR2 SYGVNS. This CDR3 region has 14 residues. Trimming removed 6 bases from V and 1 base from J, with 12 bases in between. The sequences come from peripheral blood, collected in a trial of Ad26.COV2.S vaccine versus placebo. This sequence was found in a person between 18 and 59 years old who received the Ad26.COV2.S COVID-19 vaccine or a placebo. This rearrangement joins TRBV25-1 to TRBJ1-1; D may be TRBD1 (5 bases). CDR3 amino acids: CASREGSGNTEAFF. The CDR3 DNA follows: TGTGCCAGCAGGGAGGGGTCGGGGAACACTGAAGCTTTCTTT.